These 5 T cell receptor beta chains originate from one sample sequenced in a study of long-term antiretroviral therapy in people with HIV (dated by TCRdb to 2021 to 2024). The immunoSEQ hsTCRB v3.0 assay was used at survey level resolution for TRB variable region sequencing. TCRdb mirrors the immuneACCESS table, restricted to in-frame sequences. Some clones are absent from its copies; in checked studies, under half trace to an unresolved V gene, and the reason for the others is unknown. This sample gives over 30,000 clones in total; about nine tenths of them show up just once. In total, the top ten clones hold 4% to 4.5% of the sample. Sequenced here: unsorted PBMCs, sampled 1.2 years after starting antiretroviral therapy. These receptors originate from a woman aged 50 to 60 with HIV.

The J gene is TRBJ1-5, the V gene TRBV7-2; perhaps TRBD1 as D (5 bases). Germline V CDR1 and CDR2: SGHTA, FQGNSA. CDR3 size: 14 residues. V shed 0 bases and J shed 2 bases, with 5 bases lying between them. The CDR3 loop is CASSLATGNQPQHF. Here the CDR3 DNA reads TGTGCCAGCAGCTTAGCGACAGGCAATCAGCCCCAGCATTTT.

The V gene is TRBV7-8, the J gene TRBJ2-3; D gene ambiguous. The CDR3 consists of 13 residues. Between the trimmed V and J ends, which lost 4 bases and 6 bases, there was a span of 11 bases. The germline V gene encodes CDR1 SGHVS and CDR2 FQNEAQ. CDR3 in DNA: TGTGCCAGCAGCTATGGGTTGGGCGATACGCAGTATTTT. Amino acids: CASSYGLGDTQYF.

This chain joins TRBV7-6 and TRBJ2-7; TRBD1 agrees at 8 bases. The CDR3 runs 18 residues. The J segment lost 3 bases and the V segment lost 4 bases, leaving 17 bases of the junction unmatched. From germline, CDR1 is SGHVS and CDR2 FNYEAQ. In nucleotides, the CDR3 is TGTGCCAGCAGCTCCTCCCCTAACGACAGGGGTCCTCTCTACGAGCAGTACTTC. Protein sequence: CASSSSPNDRGPLYEQYF. The full variable domain, its missing parts supplied by reference TRBV7-6 and TRBJ2-7, is GAGVSQSPRYKVTKRGQDVALRCDPISGHVSLYWYRQALGQGPEFLTYFNYEAQQDKSGLPNDRFSAERPEGSISTLTIQRTEQRDSAMYRCASSSSPNDRGPLYEQYFGPGTRLTVT.

The chain combines TRBV7-9 with TRBJ1-1; D is undetermined. V gave up 5 bases and J gave up 3 bases, with 16 bases separating them. Germline assignment: CDR1 SEHNR and CDR2 FQNEAQ (reference sequence). The CDR3 runs 15 residues. The CDR3 here is CASSPFGVGDTEAFF. CDR3 nucleotide sequence: TGTGCCAGCAGCCCCTTCGGGGTTGGAGACACTGAAGCTTTCTTT.

This chain links TRBV7-9 with TRBJ2-7; the match to TRBD2 covers 8 bases. The CDR3 spans 16 residues. Trimming took 7 bases from V and 0 from J; bases not matched to a gene: 11. Germline V lookup: CDR1 SEHNR, CDR2 FQNEAQ (reference sequence). The CDR3 DNA is TGTGCCAGCATCCCTGGTTGGCGGGGGGACTCCTACGAGCAGTACTTC. It is translated as CASIPGWRGDSYEQYF.